This T cell receptor (beta chain) was sequenced in a study of cytomegalovirus exposure and HLA in healthy donors. Study findings and constraints: HLA allele associations emerged for under 20,000 TCR beta sequences in a later analysis, at 0.05 false discovery rate. Productive status was seen about 90% or about 30% of the time for most TCR beta V segments in an earlier analysis. CMV serostatus was the only recorded immune exposure for donors.

PCR amplification relied on 60 Vbeta primers (plus 13 Jbeta primers). The data were produced by immunoSEQ multiplex PCR, yet TCRdb's version contains in-frame clones alone and is incomplete. The data contain 180,000 or so clones, roughly 10% of them singletons. Though probably carrying unrecorded immune exposures, donors were nominally healthy at sampling. Concerning this clone itself: Its antigen is currently unknown.

Losses at the gene ends were 4 bases for V and 9 bases for J; bases not matched to a gene: 2. CDR1 and CDR2 from the germline V gene are MNHNS and SASEGT. This CDR3 is 11 amino acids long. The sample taken for sequencing was PBMCs. The receptor was isolated from a woman in her 30s in good health and CMV-seropositive. This rearrangement joins TRBV6-1 to TRBJ1-1; 7 bases are shared with TRBD1. The CDR3: CASSGQGKAFF. The CDR3 nucleotides are TGTGCCAGCAGTGGACAGGGAAAAGCTTTCTTT.